This T cell receptor (beta chain) was recorded in a study of CD8 T cells in Susac syndrome. Study conclusions and caveats: As acknowledged by the study, its TCR sequencing and HLA analysis included a relatively small number of individuals.

The germline gives CDR1 LGHDT, CDR2 YNNKEL (reference sequence). Trimming took 4 bases from V and 0 from J; bases not matched to a gene: 3. The CDR3 has 15 amino acids. With respect to this clonotype: What it binds is not known.

The RNA, about 0.45 to 1 ug, was put through reverse transcription using random hexamers. TCRdb used MiXCR to reprocess the immunoSEQ multiplex PCR reads, holding one entry per CDR3 protein. This table has some 200,000 distinct CDR3 sequences, over 90% appearing once. This sequence was found in a human donor with multiple sclerosis. This chain connects TRBV3-1 to TRBJ1-5; 7 bases align to TRBD1. The sample consisted of CD4+ T cells from PBMCs. The CDR3 sequence: CASSRGQHSNQPQHF. CDR3 DNA sequence: TGTGCCAGCAGCCGGGGACAGCATAGCAATCAGCCCCAGCATTTT.